This T cell receptor beta chain stems from a study of T cell responses to AZD1222 COVID-19 vaccine. Trimming stripped 4 bases from V and 3 bases from J, with 9 bases between. CDR3 length equals 13 residues. General study findings and limits: There were vaccine-associated CD4 TCRs across spike, dominant at 160-218 and 743-854. In a largely white British group with more females than males, clonal diversity was possibly underestimated. AZD1222 recipients seropositive at baseline numbered only six or seven. Nearly half of unique spike-specific TCRs reportedly avoided B.1.351 and B.1.1.7 mutated regions.

In regard to this clone: The antigen is not known.

Produced via immunoSEQ multiplex PCR; TCRdb's table is partial and in-frame only. Of some 110,000 clones in the sample, roughly 80% were seen once. The TCR was taken from an adult in good health. The rearrangement joins TRBV12-3 or TRBV12-4 to TRBJ1-1; D is ambiguous. Sequences were derived from peripheral blood, sampled on day 0 of AZD1222 vaccination. The CDR3 bases are TGTGCCAGCAGTTCGGGGTGGGACACTGAAGCTTTCTTT. It codes for CASSSGWDTEAFF.